This T cell receptor beta chain was recovered during a study of T cells in Graves' hyperthyroidism and ophthalmopathy (dated by TCRdb to between 2019 and 2020). Regarding the study in general: Peripheral blood was collected at initial diagnosis, before any treatment. To identify distinguishing TCR V-J signatures, a discovery cohort of 100 patients was used, comprising 43 with Graves' ophthalmopathy and about 59 with stable Graves' hyperthyroidism. Prospective prediction of ophthalmopathy was tested in an independent validation cohort of fewer than 20 hyperthyroidism patients and 15 to 17 patients who later progressed to ophthalmopathy. The roughly 99 discovery patients were divided at random into training and test sets in a 7:3 ratio. In more than five Graves' hyperthyroidism patients, the study also compared T-cell repertoires from thyroid tissue with T-cell repertoires from blood. After sampling, hyperthyroidism patients received methimazole starting at 30 mg daily, and ophthalmopathy patients received high-dose intravenous methylprednisolone. The paper describes TCR Vbeta CDR3 sequencing of about 140 peripheral blood samples, made up of roughly 45 ophthalmopathy patients, over 70 hyperthyroidism patients and 17 progressor patients.

The cysteine opens and the phenylalanine closes a CDR3 of 17 amino acids. The read is trimmed to its CDR3 DNA, 51 bases read in frame from base 1. The germline V gene provides CDR1 MDHEN and CDR2 SYDVKM. V is clipped by 1 base and J by 3 bases, and the sequence between their germline boundaries is 18 bases long. This clonotype occurred many times. Its antigen is not yet known. Base qualities are not at hand, and no much larger clone is one base apart. TCR beta CDR3 regions were amplified from RNA transcripts. For the first round of RT-PCR on the TCR CDR3, the HTBI primer set was used together with the Qiagen OneStep RT-PCR kit. A second multiplex PCR round built the libraries, followed by size selection and purification. Sequencing of the libraries was done on an Illumina HiSeq2000 using paired-end 100 bp reads. In the source study's methods: SOAPnuke was used to process the raw data, throwing out any read that contained adapters or uncalled bases, had a mean Phred below 15, or lacked an exact constant-primer or identifier match. High-quality paired reads were merged with COPE v1.2.5, and unique nucleotide sequences were defined as clonotypes. MiTCR v1.1 was used to align clonotypes to the IMGT TRBV, TRBD and TRBJ reference segments. Only V-J combinations with frequency above 0.0001, covering 99% to 99.2% of repertoires, were analysed. The TCS score was defined as the ratio of F50 (clonal expansion) to E x V (chaos), calculated using BLOSUM62-based TCRdist between CDR3 peptides within each V-J. Welch's t-statistics and random forest reduced 514 V-J features to some 14, which were used in a naive Bayes classifier (R e1071). TCRdb trimmed public reads at Q25 via fastp, called clones via MiXCR and kept in-frame beta chains. Each CDR3 protein gets just one entry, which takes the most common genes and DNA from the rows behind it. Here the V and J calls rest on TCRdb's processing, not on the authors' analysis. The sample table contains about 210,000 distinct CDR3 sequences; only one count was recorded for approximately 17% of them. Approximately 50% of the sample lies in the top ten.

General study outcomes and caveats: In validation, the model predicted progression to ophthalmopathy with approximately 69% sensitivity and roughly 75% specificity, a median of approximately 6.7 months before onset. No statistical method was used to set the sample size in advance, and investigators knew the group allocation. Most expanded thyroid clonotypes (frequency above 0.001) were also detected in blood, a finding suggesting that blood repertoires may reflect thyroid immune responses. In cross-validation, a model built on a 13 V-J signature told ophthalmopathy apart from stable hyperthyroidism with roughly 87% sensitivity and around 84% specificity, and in testing the same model reached 80%/75%.

Stable Graves' hyperthyroidism was defined as the absence of progression to ophthalmopathy over 18 months of follow-up. The hyperthyroidism patients were between 18 and 65 years old and newly diagnosed, with a disease duration of less than 2 months. Exclusion was applied to patients with uncontrolled infections, other autoimmune diseases, pregnancy or lactation. Clinical symptoms, serum thyroxine and TRAb, thyroid ultrasound, and orbital computed tomography formed the basis for the diagnoses. PBMCs were separated from roughly 10 ml of fresh peripheral blood using Ficoll-Paque density gradient centrifugation. Total RNA was extracted with Trizol reagent, and quality was checked on an Agilent 2100 Bioanalyzer.

Sequencing was performed on blood. The rearrangement joined TRBV28 to TRBJ1-2, with a tentative D gene TRBD1 over 6 matching bases. This TCR was recovered from a man between 50 and 59 years old with Graves' hyperthyroidism. The bases read TGTGCCAGCAGTTTATCGGGAGGGGGGCGTTGGTACTATGGCTACACCTTC. Its translation is CASSLSGGGRWYYGYTF.